A selection of T cell receptor beta chains follows, all from one sample in a study of control samples from healthy donors and cancer patients. Repertoires were generated with immunoSEQ multiplex PCR, while TCRdb's copy carries only in-frame clones and drops some. The data contain about 44,000 clones, around 75% of them seen just once; the ten biggest clones take up about a sixth. Material: formalin-fixed, paraffin-embedded tissue. These receptors were obtained from a male donor with melanoma. The CDR3 runs from the conserved cysteine through the conserved F or W. A D gene is named only where the DNA matches it firmly. Size is stated for part of the rows, as once, few or many counts, or as a class when the clone is expanded.

v_call	clone_size	d_call	j_call	cdr3_nt	cdr3_aa
TRBV5-6	NA	NA	TRBJ2-7	TGTGCCAGCAGCGTTGGTAGTGGGGCACCGAAAAGAAACTACGAGCAGTACTTC	CASSVGSGAPKRNYEQYF
TRBV29-1	many	TRBD2	TRBJ2-1	TGCAGCGTGGGGGCGGGAGGGCCGGTTGAGCAGTTCTTC	CSVGAGGPVEQFF
TRBV15	NA	TRBD1	TRBJ1-2	TGTGCCACCAGCAGAGATAGGACAGGGGGCAAAGATGGCTACACCTTC	CATSRDRTGGKDGYTF
TRBV7-9	NA	TRBD1	TRBJ2-1	TGTGCCAGCAGCTTAGCCAGGGGGCCGGGACTCGCCACCAATGAGCAGTTCTTC	CASSLARGPGLATNEQFF
TRBV6-5	NA	NA	TRBJ2-1	TGTGCCAGCAGGAGCGGACAGAACAATGAGCAGTTCTTC	CASRSGQNNEQFF
TRBV19	NA	NA	TRBJ2-1	TGTGCCAGTACCGGACAACTCTCCTACAATGAGCAGTTCTTC	CASTGQLSYNEQFF
TRBV14	NA	NA	TRBJ2-6	TGTGCCAGCAGCCAGCTGGACAGCCGGGGCTCTGGGGCCAACGTCCTGACTTTC	CASSQLDSRGSGANVLTF
TRBV11-1	NA	TRBD2	TRBJ2-1	TGTGCCAGCAGCACTAGCGGATATATAAATGAGCAGTTCTTC	CASSTSGYINEQFF
TRBV3-1/TRBV3-2	NA	NA	TRBJ1-5	TGTGCCAGCAGCCAAGATCCGGTTCAGCCCCAGCATTTT	CASSQDPVQPQHF
TRBV27	NA	NA	TRBJ2-2	TGTGCCAGCAGTTTCCCCACCGGGGAGCTGTTTTTT	CASSFPTGELFF